Sequencing of this T cell receptor (beta chain) was carried out in a study of synovial regulatory T cells in juvenile arthritis. Overall study context: Over 5 patients were on methotrexate and three were untreated.

The method was immunoSEQ multiplex PCR; TCRdb's version includes in-frame clones alone and lacks a portion of them. The table for this sample gives under 10,000 clones. Points on this clone: Its antigen remains unknown.

Study conclusions and caveats: Inflammation-associated Treg cells in blood had less TCR diversity than the remaining blood Treg cells. Across patients, iaTreg TCR repertoires were mostly private, partly shared with synovial Teff and blood CPL.

CDR3 size: 17 residues. No DNA sequence is on record. Germline V gives CDR1 SGHDT, CDR2 YYEEEE. This TCR was sampled from a donor aged 2-29 years with juvenile idiopathic arthritis. The chain combines TRBV5-6 with TRBJ2-1; TCRdb selects TRBD2, and the lack of DNA leaves this call unchecked. Sequencing was done on a sample of Treg cells from blood. Regarding subset: remaining (HLA-DR-negative) circulating blood Treg cells. The CDR3 region is CASSLFGGLPVYNEQFF.